The TCR beta chain under discussion was sequenced for a study of cytomegalovirus exposure and HLA in healthy donors. V was trimmed by 8 bases and J by 0 bases, leaving 18 bases between them. The germline CDR1 and CDR2 sequences are SGHVS and FNYEAQ. The CDR3 runs 16 residues. Comments on this clone: Its target is unknown.

The PCR contained 60 Vbeta and 13 Jbeta primers. Repertoires were generated with immunoSEQ multiplex PCR, while TCRdb's copy carries only in-frame clones and drops some. Of under 150,000 clones in the sample, 80% were seen once. Study-level points and caveats: Specific recognition of CMV antigens was confirmed in vitro for three chains (all CMV-associated). According to the study, 160 or so TCR beta chains were cytomegalovirus-associated.

The source of this sequence is a male donor in good health and CMV-seronegative. Sequencing was done on a sample of PBMCs. V usage is TRBV7-6 and J usage is TRBJ2-3; possibly TRBD1 for D (6 bases). The CDR3 here is CASGLLRGISTDTQYF. The DNA for the CDR3 is TGTGCCAGCGGTCTGTTGAGGGGGATTAGCACAGATACGCAGTATTTT. Together with reference TRBV7-6 and TRBJ2-3, the CDR3 gives the full variable domain: GAGVSQSPRYKVTKRGQDVALRCDPISGHVSLYWYRQALGQGPEFLTYFNYEAQQDKSGLPNDRFSAERPEGSISTLTIQRTEQRDSAMYRCASGLLRGISTDTQYFGPGTRLTVL.